Listed below are T cell receptor beta chains from one sample, sequenced in a study of cytomegalovirus exposure and HLA in healthy donors. The assay was immunoSEQ multiplex PCR, and TCRdb's table has in-frame clones only and misses some. The sample contains fewer than 90,000 clones, around 82% of which appear only once. The source material was PBMCs. These receptors all stem from a young woman in good health and CMV-seropositive. The CDR3 runs from the conserved cysteine through the conserved F or W. The D gene is left open where the match is weak. Clone size is stated in some rows and not others, as once, few, many or a class when expanded.

j_gene | d_gene | abundance | v_gene | CDR3aa
TRBJ2-5 | TRBD2 | . | TRBV7-2 | CASSLFPSSGGEETQYF
TRBJ2-1 | TRBD2 | . | TRBV28 | CASSFFGGGSYNEQFF
TRBJ1-4 | TRBD1 | once | TRBV18 | CASSPNRGPTEKLFF
TRBJ1-2 | TRBD1 | few | TRBV7-9 | CASSVLQGLNYGYTF
TRBJ1-2 | . | . | TRBV7-9 | CASSLDHILGYTF
TRBJ1-3 | TRBD1 | . | TRBV7-6 | CASSKQGGGDTIYF
TRBJ2-3 | . | . | TRBV18 | CASSPQGGHTDTQYF
TRBJ2-3 | TRBD2 | . | TRBV5-6 | CASSLLSGGGTDTQYF
TRBJ1-6 | TRBD1 | . | TRBV9 | CASSVMGQGIDNSPLHF
TRBJ1-1 | . | . | TRBV27 | CASAGWSFF
TRBJ2-1 | . | . | TRBV5-6 | CASSLGRGNEQFF
TRBJ1-3 | . | once | TRBV27 | CASSLVQPSGNTIYF
TRBJ2-1 | TRBD2 | . | TRBV9 | CASSEGLAVDYNEQFF
TRBJ1-1 | . | . | TRBV7-3 | CASSLNGGLGRNTEAFF
TRBJ1-4 | TRBD1 | once | TRBV28 | CASSPPGGTNEKLFF
TRBJ1-5 | TRBD1 | . | TRBV7-2 | CASSPRTGGAAQPQHF
TRBJ2-7 | . | . | TRBV7-3 | CASSLAGANEQYF
TRBJ1-4 | TRBD1 | . | TRBV2 | CASSEEGQGAGKLFF
TRBJ1-1 | TRBD1 | . | TRBV28 | CASSRQGFTEAFF
TRBJ2-7 | . | once | TRBV4-3 | CASSQDGLYEQYF
TRBJ2-5 | TRBD2 | . | TRBV11-2 | CASSLGSSGVGETQYF
TRBJ1-5 | . | . | TRBV6-5 | CASSYDGTYQPQHF
TRBJ2-7 | . | . | TRBV5-1 | CASSLGLTVGASYEQYF
TRBJ2-3 | . | . | TRBV11-2 | CASSPYVGPDTQYF
TRBJ2-3 | . | . | TRBV10-2 | CASSLPPLDTQYF
TRBJ2-7 | . | . | TRBV7-2 | CASSPEIQSSEQYF
TRBJ1-1 | . | . | TRBV19 | CASSDQAAFF
TRBJ1-2 | TRBD1 | . | TRBV6-4 | CASRPRTGADYGYTF
TRBJ2-7 | . | . | TRBV5-1 | CASSFSGVSYEQYF
TRBJ1-1 | TRBD1 | . | TRBV4-1 | CASSQTGGLRENTEAFF
TRBJ1-1 | . | few | TRBV10-2 | CASSAARLAEAFF
TRBJ2-2 | TRBD2 | . | TRBV28 | CASSFVGGAPTGELFF
TRBJ2-3 | . | . | TRBV27 | CASSLLGLTSTDTQYF
TRBJ2-7 | TRBD1 | . | TRBV9 | CASSGRTGSDPYEQYF
TRBJ1-3 | TRBD1 | once | TRBV5-1 | CASSLQGERGNTIYF
TRBJ2-5 | . | . | TRBV9 | CASSVGEETQYF
TRBJ2-7 | TRBD1 | . | TRBV11-2 | CASSGTGLYEQYF
TRBJ1-1 | . | . | TRBV6-5 | CASSSSRGPTEAFF
TRBJ1-1 | . | . | TRBV6-5 | CASSSTGNTEAFF
TRBJ2-7 | . | . | TRBV4-1 | CASSQTGTQTYEQYF
TRBJ2-1 | TRBD2 | . | TRBV5-6 | CASSRLADYNEQFF
TRBJ1-1 | . | . | TRBV11-2 | CASTFERGLLNTEAFF
TRBJ2-3 | TRBD2 | . | TRBV10-3 | CAISDPKTTSGGAIPDTQYF
TRBJ1-1 | . | . | TRBV5-1 | CASSLVTNRVTEAFF
TRBJ1-1 | . | once | TRBV6-1 | CASLHPLEAFF
TRBJ2-4 | TRBD2 | . | TRBV10-3 | CAISLAGGPSNIQYF
TRBJ2-1 | . | . | TRBV27 | CASSLRVQYNEQFF
TRBJ2-5 | . | once | TRBV9 | CASSRNRVGETQYF
TRBJ1-4 | . | . | TRBV28 | CASTLTGTRNEKLFF
TRBJ2-1 | . | once | TRBV5-1 | CASSLDGGSYNEQFF
TRBJ2-7 | . | . | TRBV6-1 | CASGGGAYEQYF
TRBJ1-2 | TRBD1 | . | TRBV7-9 | CASSLGGGQVSYGYTF
TRBJ2-3 | . | once | TRBV11-2 | CASRPTLTDTQYF
TRBJ1-3 | TRBD1 | . | TRBV7-9 | CASSFQGGGNTIYF
TRBJ2-1 | TRBD2 | . | TRBV2 | CASSYSGDLPEQFF